Sequencing of this TCR beta chain was carried out in a study of T cell responses to AZD1222 COVID-19 vaccine. Produced via immunoSEQ multiplex PCR; TCRdb's table is partial and in-frame only. In the table there are 100,000 to 150,000 clones, 89% of which are singletons. The CDR3 has 16 amino acids. V lost 3 bases to trimming and J lost 8 bases, with 20 bases between them. Germline V CDR1 and CDR2: KGHSH, LQKENI. J is TRBJ2-1 and V is TRBV18; tentatively, D is TRBD1 or TRBD2 (5 bases each). The sequence was collected from an adult in good health. This specimen was peripheral blood, taken on day 0 of AZD1222 vaccination. The CDR3 nucleotides are TGTGCCAGCTCACCGCCGGGGATAGGGCAGGGCTATGAGCAGTTCTTC. It translates to CASSPPGIGQGYEQFF. Supplemented by reference TRBV18 and TRBJ2-1, the full variable domain reads NAGVMQNPRHLVRRRGQEARLRCSPMKGHSHVYWYRQLPEEGLKFMVYLQKENIIDESGMPKERFSAEFPKEGPSILRIQQVVRGDSAAYFCASSPPGIGQGYEQFFGPGTRLTVL.